Sequencing of this T cell receptor (beta chain) was carried out in a study of OX40 agonist ivuxolimab in advanced cancers. Study details: Patients' therapy was ivuxolimab, an antibody that acts as an agonist of OX40 (CD134).

The assay was immunoSEQ multiplex PCR, and TCRdb's table has in-frame clones only and misses some. The sample records fewer than 75,000 clones, over 80% being singletons. General study results and limits: Normalized expansion of T-cell clones was also low for some nonresponders.

A word on this clone: Its antigen is not identified.

The V and J ends lost 9 bases and 2 bases respectively, with 8 bases between them. The CDR3 extends over 13 amino acids. Germline assignment: CDR1 SGHTA and CDR2 FQGTGA. The chain links TRBV7-3 to TRBJ2-6; no firm D call. Material: CD4+ or CD8+ T cells sorted from blood, obtained in a trial of the OX40 agonist ivuxolimab. The receptor was derived from an adult with an advanced solid tumor such as melanoma, head and neck, liver or kidney cancer. CDR3 bases: TGTGCCAGTCGCCCCCCTGGGGCCAACGTCCTGACTTTC. Protein: CASRPPGANVLTF.